Below are 15 T cell receptor beta chains sequenced from a single sample in a study of cytomegalovirus exposure and HLA in healthy donors. PCR used 60 Vbeta primers and 13 Jbeta primers. Using immunoSEQ multiplex PCR, the repertoire was profiled, and TCRdb retains in-frame clones only, with some absent. The data contain approximately 110,000 clones, more than 60% of them singletons. The sample comprised PBMCs. All receptors come from a woman in her forties in good health and CMV-seronegative.

This chain uses TRBV5-1 with TRBJ2-4, with 8 bases identical to TRBD1. The length of the CDR3 is 16 residues. V dropped 4 bases and J dropped 3; count of bases not matched to a gene: 9. The germline gives CDR1 SGHRS, CDR2 YFSETQ. CDR3 loop: CASSPTQGAGKNIQYF. As DNA, the CDR3 is TGCGCCAGCAGCCCCACCCAGGGGGCAGGCAAAAACATTCAGTACTTC.

The CDR3 is CASRPHLAKNIQYF. Written as DNA, the CDR3 is TGTGCCAGTAGACCACACCTAGCCAAAAACATTCAGTACTTC. The gene calls are TRBV19 and TRBJ2-4; D gene uncertain. CDR1 and CDR2 (germline): LNHDA, SQIVND (reference sequence). CDR3 length: 14 residues. V lost 6 bases and J 0 bases, leaving 9 bases between the germline ends.

V gene TRBV11-1 combines with J gene TRBJ2-1; the D gene is possibly TRBD1 (6 bases). Between the trimmed V and J ends, which lost 5 bases and 1 base, there was a span of 15 bases. The length of the CDR3 is 16 residues. Germline lookup yields CDR1 SGHAT and CDR2 FQDESV (reference sequence). CDR3 coding DNA: TGTGCCAGCAGCGTTAGTCGCCAGGGGTCCTACAATGAGCAGTTCTTC. Amino acid sequence: CASSVSRQGSYNEQFF. Drawing the rest from reference TRBV11-1 and TRBJ2-1, the complete variable domain is EAEVAQSPRYKITEKSQAVAFWCDPISGHATLYWYRQILGQGPELLVQFQDESVVDDSQLPKDRFSAERLKGVDSTLKIQPAELGDSAMYLCASSVSRQGSYNEQFFGPGTRLTVL.

This chain joins TRBV4-3 and TRBJ1-2; weak D call: TRBD1 (5 bases). This CDR3 contains 17 residues. Germline assignment: CDR1 LGHNA and CDR2 YSLEER. Trimming took off 0 bases at V and 7 bases at J, with 21 bases between the two ends. CDR3 loop: CASSQDSTAGYGRGYTF. CDR3 nucleotide sequence: TGCGCCAGCAGCCAAGATTCAACTGCAGGGTATGGTCGTGGCTACACCTTC.

V and J are TRBV6-6 and TRBJ2-7; 7 nucleotides line up with TRBD1. The V gene end was trimmed by 5 bases and the J gene end by 5 bases; junction bases not matched to a gene: 9. The CDR3 has 14 residues. Germline V gene data show CDR1 as MNHNY and CDR2 as SVGAGI (reference sequence). This CDR3 reads CASSRDSPYDEQYF. Here the CDR3 DNA reads TGTGCCAGCAGTCGGGACAGTCCTTACGACGAGCAGTACTTC.

The chain uses TRBV29-1 and TRBJ1-1; the D is unclear. Trimming pared 5 bases from V and 1 base from J, leaving 11 bases between. The germline V gene encodes CDR1 SQVTM and CDR2 ANQGSEA. CDR3 length: 13 residues. CDR3 coding DNA: TGCAGCGTTTGTGTCCCAGGGAACACTGAAGCTTTCTTT. Translating gives CSVCVPGNTEAFF.

The chain couples TRBV5-1 to TRBJ2-7, with D unresolved. Trimming left V 0 bases short and J 4 bases short, with 17 bases between. Germline CDR1 SGHRS, CDR2 YFSETQ. The CDR3 is made up of 16 amino acids. For the CDR3, the DNA is TGCGCCAGCAGCTTGGATGCTGAAATGGCCGGGTACGAGCAGTACTTC. Translating it yields CASSLDAEMAGYEQYF.

As DNA, the CDR3 is TGTGCCAGCACTCTGGACAGGGGTTCCTACAATGAGCAGTTCTTC. This translates into CASTLDRGSYNEQFF. J is TRBJ2-1 and V is TRBV6-1; TRBD1 matches at 9 bases. This CDR3 is 15 amino acids long. V lost 7 bases, J lost 1 base, and 5 bases stayed unmatched. The germline CDR1 and CDR2 sequences are MNHNS and SASEGT.

The J gene is TRBJ2-7, the V gene TRBV4-1; tentative D call: TRBD2 (6 bases). The V end lost 1 base, the J end lost 2 bases, and 12 bases lay between the germline ends. The CDR3 consists of 15 residues. The V gene's germline CDR1 is MGHRA and CDR2 YSYEKL. The CDR3 here is CASSQAGLGTYEQYF. The CDR3 DNA reads TGCGCCAGCAGCCAAGCGGGACTCGGGACCTACGAGCAGTACTTC.

This rearrangement joins TRBV5-5 to TRBJ2-1; D is perhaps TRBD1 (6 bases). This CDR3 is 15 amino acids long. Trimming shortened V by 2 bases and J by 7 bases, and 16 bases separated the two germline ends. Germline lookup yields CDR1 SGHKS and CDR2 YYEKEE (reference sequence). The CDR3 loop reads CASSLDGGPGNEQFF. In DNA, the CDR3 is TGTGCCAGCAGCTTAGATGGGGGCCCGGGAAATGAGCAGTTCTTC.

This clone was observed a handful of times. The chain is built from TRBV12-5 and TRBJ2-2; 9 bases fit TRBD1. Germline V CDR1 and CDR2: LGHNT, FRNRAP. Trimming took 2 bases from V and 6 from J; bases not matched to a gene: 4. The CDR3 is 15 amino acids. The CDR3 DNA reads TGTGCTAGTGGTTTGTCACAGGGGGCGCCCGGGGAGCTGTTTTTT. Amino acid sequence: CASGLSQGAPGELFF.

The V call is TRBV18, the J call TRBJ2-4; tentative D call: TRBD2 (6 bases). V was shortened by 6 bases and J by 5 bases, with 8 bases between the two germline ends. Germline V CDR1 and CDR2: KGHSH, LQKENI. CDR3 size: 12 residues. Here the CDR3 DNA reads TGTGCCAGCTCTCGGGAGCAAAACATTCAGTACTTC. It codes for CASSREQNIQYF.

The chain links TRBV7-2 to TRBJ2-7, with 10 bases identical to TRBD2. The germline gives CDR1 SGHTA, CDR2 FQGNSA. The CDR3 sequence is 15 residues long. The V segment lost 6 bases and the J segment 3 bases; nucleotides outside the gene matches: 8. The CDR3 sequence is CASSPSSGSGYEQYF. CDR3 nucleotides: TGTGCCAGCAGTCCTTCTAGCGGGAGTGGCTACGAGCAGTACTTC.

The rearrangement joins TRBV10-3 to TRBJ2-5, with 11 bases aligning to TRBD2. The CDR3 has 16 amino acids. Germline assignment: CDR1 ENHRY and CDR2 SYGVKD. The ends lost 11 bases at V and 2 bases at J; junction bases unmatched: 13. The CDR3 protein is CAASPGTSGGQETQYF. CDR3 nucleotides: TGTGCCGCAAGCCCCGGGACTAGCGGTGGACAAGAGACCCAGTACTTC.

This clone was counted a single time. Other DNA sequences in the sample encode the same CDR3. The chain combines TRBV6-1 with TRBJ1-5; no definite D call. The CDR3 extends over 13 amino acids. The V end was cut by 2 bases, the J end by 2 bases, with 4 bases between. Germline V CDR1 and CDR2: MNHNS, SASEGT. The CDR3 loop reads CASSERGNQPQHF. Here the CDR3 DNA reads TGTGCCAGCAGTGAACGTGGCAATCAGCCCCAGCATTTT.